What follows describes a single T cell receptor (beta chain). This specimen belongs to a study of blood T cell repertoires in COVID-19. Study summary: The origin of the acute and convalescent COVID-19 samples was the United States, Italy and Spain.

Per the original data handling: From reference gene primer amplification, estimates of nucleated cell counts were derived. The repertoire was sequenced with immunoSEQ multiplex PCR; TCRdb's copy has only in-frame clones and lacks some. Clone size and the V and J calls come from that table; the DNA yielded D and trimming. The table shows some 300,000 clones, with roughly 90% occurring only once. CDR1 is LGHDT and CDR2 is YNNKEL in the germline V gene (reference sequence). The CDR3 consists of 16 residues. V shed 1 base and J 9 bases; nucleotides not matched to a gene: 11. This study enrolled people aged about 18 to 95 from under 25 US geographic areas. It was within 2 weeks before study entry that exposed participants met a COVID-19 case.

The chain joins TRBV3-1 (or the pseudogene TRBV3-2) to TRBJ1-5; TRBD1 matches at 8 bases. The specimen sequenced was PBMCs or T cells enriched from blood (not recorded which). This TCR came from a woman under 40 who had been exposed to COVID-19. The CDR3 coding sequence is TGTGCCAGCAGCCAAGTATGGGGGACAGGCTCACGGCCCCAGCATTTT. Translation: CASSQVWGTGSRPQHF.